The rows below give T cell receptor beta chains drawn from one sample of a study of blood T cell repertoires in COVID-19. Generated by immunoSEQ multiplex PCR, the TCRdb table keeps only in-frame clones and is missing some. The table shows 100,000 to 150,000 clones, with approximately 90% occurring only once. Sequenced material: peripheral blood. The source is an elderly woman with acute or convalescent COVID-19. Each CDR3 is given with its conserved first and last residue. The order of the fields is V gene, J gene, D gene, clone size, CDR3 DNA, CDR3 protein. The D gene is left open where the match is weak. Clone size is given for some rows only: seen once, a few or many times, or a class if the clone is expanded.

v_gene: TRBV7-2; j_gene: TRBJ1-5; d_gene: NA; abundance: NA; CDR3nt: TGTGCCAGCAGCTTAAGGCAAGGGGATCAGCCCCAGCATTTT; CDR3aa: CASSLRQGDQPQHF
v_gene: TRBV5-4; j_gene: TRBJ1-1; d_gene: NA; abundance: NA; CDR3nt: TGTGCCAGCAGTTTTACACCCCCAAACACTGAAGCTTTCTTT; CDR3aa: CASSFTPPNTEAFF
v_gene: TRBV28; j_gene: TRBJ2-1; d_gene: NA; abundance: NA; CDR3nt: TGTGCCAGCAGTCACGGGACTCAAATATCCTCCTACAATGAGCAGTTCTTC; CDR3aa: CASSHGTQISSYNEQFF
v_gene: TRBV3-1/TRBV3-2; j_gene: TRBJ2-1; d_gene: NA; abundance: NA; CDR3nt: TGTGCCAGCAGGAACGGGGGATCCAATGAGCAGTTCTTC; CDR3aa: CASRNGGSNEQFF
v_gene: TRBV30; j_gene: TRBJ1-3; d_gene: NA; abundance: NA; CDR3nt: TGTGCCTGGAACTCGAGGGCAACTGGAAACACCATATATTTT; CDR3aa: CAWNSRATGNTIYF
v_gene: TRBV5-1; j_gene: TRBJ2-2; d_gene: TRBD1; abundance: NA; CDR3nt: TGCGCCAGCAGAATGGGACAGGACACCGGGGAGCTGTTTTTT; CDR3aa: CASRMGQDTGELFF
v_gene: TRBV11-2; j_gene: TRBJ2-7; d_gene: NA; abundance: NA; CDR3nt: TGTGCCAGCAGCTCAGGTTCTCCCTACGAGCAGTACTTC; CDR3aa: CASSSGSPYEQYF
v_gene: TRBV3-1/TRBV3-2; j_gene: TRBJ2-2; d_gene: NA; abundance: NA; CDR3nt: TGTGCCAGCCGTAACAGGCCGTTATTCGGGGAGCTGTTTTTT; CDR3aa: CASRNRPLFGELFF
v_gene: TRBV5-4; j_gene: TRBJ1-4; d_gene: TRBD1; abundance: once; CDR3nt: TGTGCCAGCAGCTCGAAACAGGGGGCAACTAATGAAAAACTGTTTTTT; CDR3aa: CASSSKQGATNEKLFF
v_gene: TRBV11-2; j_gene: TRBJ2-6; d_gene: NA; abundance: NA; CDR3nt: TGTGCCAGCAGCTTAAGGCTAGCGAGGTTATCTGGGGCCAACGTCCTGACTTTC; CDR3aa: CASSLRLARLSGANVLTF
v_gene: TRBV7-9; j_gene: TRBJ2-3; d_gene: TRBD2; abundance: NA; CDR3nt: TGTGCCAGCAGCTCTGGACTAGCGGGGGGCACAGATACGCAGTATTTT; CDR3aa: CASSSGLAGGTDTQYF
v_gene: TRBV19; j_gene: TRBJ2-7; d_gene: TRBD1; abundance: NA; CDR3nt: TGTGCCAGTAGTATAGCATACGGGACAGGGACCTACGAGCAGTACTTC; CDR3aa: CASSIAYGTGTYEQYF